The sequence of this TCR beta chain was determined in a study of STAT5B mutations in CD4+ large granular lymphocyte leukemia. Overall study results and limits: Without HLA matching, higher CD4+ than CD8+ T-LGLL clonality could reflect small sample size. No patients shared main leukemic clonotypes, though 20% to 25% appeared at low frequency elsewhere. 8/27 top patient clones versus 2/35 control clones were TRBV06-family.

Points on this clone: Its antigen is undetermined.

V lost 4 bases, J lost 2 bases, and 14 bases lay in between. Germline V gene sequence: CDR1 SGHTA, CDR2 FQGNSA. The CDR3 totals 15 residues. The survey-level immunoSEQ assay was used. Profiling relied on immunoSEQ multiplex PCR, and the TCRdb table lists in-frame clones only, not all of them. The sample yields more than 30,000 clones, approximately 88% seen once. This rearrangement joins TRBV7-2 to TRBJ1-2; D may be TRBD1 (6 bases). Sequenced input: CD4+ T cells from blood buffy coats. The source of this sequence is a human donor in good health. The chain's CDR3 is CASSSQRTANYGYTF. The CDR3 bases are TGTGCCAGCAGCTCACAACGGACAGCCAACTATGGCTACACCTTC. Using reference TRBV7-2 and TRBJ1-2 for the parts outside the CDR3, the full variable domain is GAGVSQSPSNKVTEKGKDVELRCDPISGHTALYWYRQSLGQGLEFLIYFQGNSAPDKSGLPSDRFSAERTGGSVSTLTIQRTQQEDSAVYLCASSSQRTANYGYTFGSGTRLTVV.